This T cell receptor (beta chain) derives from a study of T cells in Graves' hyperthyroidism and ophthalmopathy. There were TCR beta CDR3 regions amplified from RNA transcripts. Carried out on the TCR CDR3, a first-round RT-PCR used the HTBI primer set. TCRdb fed the multiplex PCR reads into MiXCR, producing one record per CDR3 protein. The profile shows about 410,000 distinct CDR3 sequences, about 15% of them singletons. CDR1 is LNHDA and CDR2 is SQIVND in the germline V gene (reference sequence). The CDR3 runs to 13 residues. V was pared by 9 bases and J by 4 bases, with 5 bases of the junction left unmatched.

Source material: blood. The chain employs TRBV19 and TRBJ1-4; 7 nucleotides line up with TRBD1. This sequence originates from a man between 18 and 35 years old with Graves' ophthalmopathy. CDR3 sequence: CASSDRFNEKLFF. DNA for the CDR3: TGTGCCAGCTCGGACAGGTTTAATGAAAAACTGTTTTTT.